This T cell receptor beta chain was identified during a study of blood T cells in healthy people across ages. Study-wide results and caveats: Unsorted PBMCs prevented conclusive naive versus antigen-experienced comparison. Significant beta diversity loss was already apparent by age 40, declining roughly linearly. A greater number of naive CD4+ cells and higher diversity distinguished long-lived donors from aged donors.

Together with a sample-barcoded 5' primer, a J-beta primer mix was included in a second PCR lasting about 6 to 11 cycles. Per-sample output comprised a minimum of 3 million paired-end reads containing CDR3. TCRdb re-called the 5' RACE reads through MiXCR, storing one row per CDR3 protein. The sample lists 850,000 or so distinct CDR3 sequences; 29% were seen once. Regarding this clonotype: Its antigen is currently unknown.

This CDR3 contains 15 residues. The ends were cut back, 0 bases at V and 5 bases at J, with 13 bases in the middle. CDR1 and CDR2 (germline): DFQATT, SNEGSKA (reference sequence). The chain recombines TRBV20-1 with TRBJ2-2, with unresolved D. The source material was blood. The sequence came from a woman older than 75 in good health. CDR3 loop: CSARDLPSITGELFF. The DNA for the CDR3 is TGCAGTGCTAGAGATTTACCTTCAATAACCGGGGAGCTGTTTTTT.